The rows below give T cell receptor beta chains drawn from one sample of a study of T cell responses to AZD1222 COVID-19 vaccine. Sequencing was performed with immunoSEQ multiplex PCR; in TCRdb, only in-frame clones are kept and a portion is missing. The sample holds 110,000 to 150,000 clones, roughly nine tenths seen once. The sample in question was peripheral blood, obtained on day 0 of AZD1222 vaccination. All receptors derive from an adult in good health. Both conserved end residues are part of each CDR3. The D gene is left open where the match is weak. The size field is filled for only some rows; it gives once, few, many or a size class.

size: once; J: TRBJ2-3; D: NA; V: TRBV5-6; DNA: TGTGCCAGCAGCTTGGTCAGTACTGGTACGCAGTATTTT; CDR3: CASSLVSTGTQYF
size: once; J: TRBJ2-7; D: TRBD2; V: TRBV27; DNA: TGTGCCAGCAGTTTCGGACTAGCGGGAGGGCCCTACGAGCAGTACTTC; CDR3: CASSFGLAGGPYEQYF
size: NA; J: TRBJ1-2; D: NA; V: TRBV4-1; DNA: TGCGCCAGCAGCCAAGGATTGGCAGTGGTTCGGGGCTACACCTTC; CDR3: CASSQGLAVVRGYTF
size: NA; J: TRBJ2-5; D: NA; V: TRBV5-6; DNA: TGTGCCAGCAGCTTGGGGCGGGGACAGCATCAAGAGACCCAGTACTTC; CDR3: CASSLGRGQHQETQYF
size: NA; J: TRBJ2-1; D: NA; V: TRBV6-5; DNA: TGTGCCAGCAGTTTGGAGACTAGGGCCTACAATGAGCAGTTCTTC; CDR3: CASSLETRAYNEQFF
size: NA; J: TRBJ1-2; D: NA; V: TRBV7-6; DNA: TGTGCCAGCAGCTTCGCGGCAGGCCGTCGTCATGGCTACACCTTC; CDR3: CASSFAAGRRHGYTF
size: NA; J: TRBJ1-3; D: NA; V: TRBV2; DNA: TGTGCCAGCAGAGGGACTGTCCTCCGAAACACCATATATTTT; CDR3: CASRGTVLRNTIYF
size: NA; J: TRBJ1-4; D: NA; V: TRBV5-5; DNA: TGTGCCAGCAGCTTTTCCGGTTGGGCTAATGAAAAACTGTTTTTT; CDR3: CASSFSGWANEKLFF
size: NA; J: TRBJ2-2; D: TRBD2; V: TRBV15; DNA: TGTGCCACCAGCAGGGGGCTAGCGGGAGGCGGGGGTGGCACCGGGGAGCTGTTTTTT; CDR3: CATSRGLAGGGGGTGELFF
size: NA; J: TRBJ1-2; D: NA; V: TRBV4-1; DNA: TGCGCCAGCAGCCAAGACCGTGCGGGCGAGAAGAACTATGGCTACACCTTC; CDR3: CASSQDRAGEKNYGYTF
size: NA; J: TRBJ1-2; D: NA; V: TRBV11-2; DNA: TGTGCCAGCAGCCACAACCCTGGGTTCTATGGCTACACCTTC; CDR3: CASSHNPGFYGYTF
size: NA; J: TRBJ2-6; D: NA; V: TRBV19; DNA: TGTGCCAGTAGTCCCGCGGCCAGCCTATTCTCTGGGGCCAACGTCCTGACTTTC; CDR3: CASSPAASLFSGANVLTF
size: NA; J: TRBJ2-1; D: TRBD2; V: TRBV16; DNA: TGTGCCAGCAGCCAATCGAATCGGGGGGGGAATGAGCAGTTCTTC; CDR3: CASSQSNRGGNEQFF
size: NA; J: TRBJ1-1; D: TRBD1; V: TRBV29-1; DNA: TGCAGCGTTGGGCGGGACAGCCCTGAAGCTTTCTTT; CDR3: CSVGRDSPEAFF
size: NA; J: TRBJ1-1; D: TRBD1; V: TRBV11-2; DNA: TGTGCCAGCAGCTTATTTCGAGGACAGGGTAAAACTGAAGCTTTCTTT; CDR3: CASSLFRGQGKTEAFF
size: once; J: TRBJ2-3; D: TRBD2; V: TRBV3-1/TRBV3-2; DNA: TGTGCCAGCAGCCACTTGGGACTAGCGGGGACGGATACGCAGTATTTT; CDR3: CASSHLGLAGTDTQYF
size: NA; J: TRBJ2-3; D: NA; V: TRBV5-8; DNA: TGTGCCAGCAGCTTGGCGGGAGTGGGAACAGATACGCAGTATTTT; CDR3: CASSLAGVGTDTQYF
size: NA; J: TRBJ1-5; D: NA; V: TRBV6-5; DNA: TGTGCCAGCAGTTTCCCCGACAGCGGCAATCAGCCCCAGCATTTT; CDR3: CASSFPDSGNQPQHF
size: NA; J: TRBJ1-6; D: NA; V: TRBV5-8; DNA: TGTGCCAGCAGCTTGACAGGGAATTCACCCCTCCACTTT; CDR3: CASSLTGNSPLHF
size: NA; J: TRBJ1-1; D: NA; V: TRBV5-1; DNA: TGCGCCAGCAGCCCCGGACTGAACACTGAAGCTTTCTTT; CDR3: CASSPGLNTEAFF
size: NA; J: TRBJ1-5; D: NA; V: TRBV30; DNA: TGTGCCTGGACCAATAGCAATCAGCCCCAGCATTTT; CDR3: CAWTNSNQPQHF
size: NA; J: TRBJ2-7; D: TRBD2; V: TRBV20-1; DNA: TGCAGTGCTAGTGTACTAGCGGATTCCTACGAGCAGTACTTC; CDR3: CSASVLADSYEQYF
size: NA; J: TRBJ1-3; D: NA; V: TRBV2; DNA: TGTGCCAGCAGTGTCGTGGCAACTGGAAACACCATATATTTT; CDR3: CASSVVATGNTIYF
size: NA; J: TRBJ2-5; D: TRBD2; V: TRBV19; DNA: TGTGCCAGTAGTCGGACTAGCGGGGGGCGGGAGACCCAGTACTTC; CDR3: CASSRTSGGRETQYF
size: NA; J: TRBJ1-5; D: NA; V: TRBV7-9; DNA: TGTGCCAGCAGCTTATACCTCCAGGGTCACAATCAGCCCCAGCATTTT; CDR3: CASSLYLQGHNQPQHF
size: NA; J: TRBJ1-1; D: TRBD1; V: TRBV6-5; DNA: TGTGCCAGCAACAGACAGGGGGCCACTGAAGCTTTCTTT; CDR3: CASNRQGATEAFF
size: NA; J: TRBJ2-5; D: TRBD2; V: TRBV6-5; DNA: TGTGCCAGCTACACACTAGCGCCCCACCAAGAGACCCAGTACTTC; CDR3: CASYTLAPHQETQYF
size: few; J: TRBJ1-4; D: NA; V: TRBV7-2; DNA: TGTGCCAGCAGCGTCACCCATAATGAAAAACTGTTTTTT; CDR3: CASSVTHNEKLFF
size: NA; J: TRBJ1-5; D: TRBD1; V: TRBV30; DNA: TGTGCCTGGAGCATCGACAGGGTTCAGCCCCAGCATTTT; CDR3: CAWSIDRVQPQHF
size: NA; J: TRBJ2-1; D: TRBD2; V: TRBV19; DNA: TGTGCCACGACTATAGCGGGAGGCTCGTACAATGAGCAGTTCTTC; CDR3: CATTIAGGSYNEQFF
size: NA; J: TRBJ1-2; D: NA; V: TRBV5-5; DNA: TGTGCCAGCAGCTCTCCGGGACGGAACTATGGCTACACCTTC; CDR3: CASSSPGRNYGYTF
size: NA; J: TRBJ1-1; D: NA; V: TRBV24-1; DNA: TGTGCCAATTTAACCGGGACACCTACCACTCCGAACACTGAAGCTTTCTTT; CDR3: CANLTGTPTTPNTEAFF
size: once; J: TRBJ2-2; D: NA; V: TRBV5-5; DNA: TGTGCCAGCAGCCCTTTACCCGCGAACACCGGGGAGCTGTTTTTT; CDR3: CASSPLPANTGELFF
size: NA; J: TRBJ2-2; D: NA; V: TRBV4-1; DNA: TGCGCCAGCAGCCAAGAGGCGGTCGGGGAGCTGTTTTTT; CDR3: CASSQEAVGELFF
size: NA; J: TRBJ2-5; D: NA; V: TRBV19; DNA: TGTGCCAGTAGTCGGCGAGAGGAAGAGACCCAGTACTTC; CDR3: CASSRREEETQYF
size: once; J: TRBJ1-2; D: NA; V: TRBV6-6; DNA: TGTGCCGCCAGGGGCAACTCACTATCCGGCTACACCTTC; CDR3: CAARGNSLSGYTF
size: few; J: TRBJ2-7; D: TRBD2; V: TRBV5-1; DNA: TGCGCCAGCAGCTTGGGGACTAGCGGGCTCGAGCAGTACTTC; CDR3: CASSLGTSGLEQYF
size: NA; J: TRBJ2-6; D: NA; V: TRBV28; DNA: TGTGCCGAACAGCTGGGGCACTCTGGGGCCAACGTCCTGACTTTC; CDR3: CAEQLGHSGANVLTF
size: NA; J: TRBJ1-2; D: TRBD1; V: TRBV9; DNA: TGTGCCAGCAGCGTGAGGGACAGGGAGGTGTATGGCTACACCTTC; CDR3: CASSVRDREVYGYTF
size: NA; J: TRBJ1-3; D: NA; V: TRBV2; DNA: TGTGCCAGCTTGGGCCAGCGACGTGGAAACACCATATATTTT; CDR3: CASLGQRRGNTIYF
size: NA; J: TRBJ1-4; D: TRBD1; V: TRBV30; DNA: TGTGCCTGGAGTACGAGGACAGGGTTTTTCTTTAATGAAAAACTGTTTTTT; CDR3: CAWSTRTGFFFNEKLFF
size: NA; J: TRBJ2-5; D: TRBD1; V: TRBV5-1; DNA: TGCGCCAGCAGCTTGCCAACAGGGGATCGGGTGACCCAGTACTTC; CDR3: CASSLPTGDRVTQYF
size: NA; J: TRBJ1-1; D: NA; V: TRBV7-9; DNA: TGTGCCAGCAGCCCCCCCGTTAACACTGAAGCTTTCTTT; CDR3: CASSPPVNTEAFF
size: NA; J: TRBJ2-7; D: TRBD1; V: TRBV3-1/TRBV3-2; DNA: TGTGCCAGCAGCCTTGGGACAGGCGCTTACGAGCAGTACTTC; CDR3: CASSLGTGAYEQYF
size: NA; J: TRBJ2-1; D: NA; V: TRBV7-9; DNA: TGTGCCAGCAGCTCCGGGGAGTACAATGAGCAGTTCTTC; CDR3: CASSSGEYNEQFF
size: NA; J: TRBJ2-1; D: NA; V: TRBV11-2; DNA: TGTGCCAGCAGCTTAGATCGGGTCCACGAGGGCTTCTTC; CDR3: CASSLDRVHEGFF
size: NA; J: TRBJ1-6; D: NA; V: TRBV18; DNA: TGTGCCAGCTCACCCTTGACCTTGACAGAATTGGATTCACCCCTCCACTTT; CDR3: CASSPLTLTELDSPLHF
size: NA; J: TRBJ1-6; D: NA; V: TRBV5-1; DNA: TGCGCCAGCAGACTTTTCCCTTGGGGGGCCAATTCACCCCTCCACTTT; CDR3: CASRLFPWGANSPLHF
size: NA; J: TRBJ1-4; D: NA; V: TRBV5-4; DNA: TGTGCCAGCAGCTTATCAGGGAGGGGTGAAAAACTGTTTTTT; CDR3: CASSLSGRGEKLFF
size: NA; J: TRBJ2-5; D: NA; V: TRBV5-1; DNA: TGCGCCAGCAGCTGGGGGACGGGTTACCAAGAGACCCAGTACTTC; CDR3: CASSWGTGYQETQYF
size: NA; J: TRBJ1-5; D: NA; V: TRBV19; DNA: TGTGCCAGTAGTAAGGGGATCCTGAATCAGCCCCAGCATTTT; CDR3: CASSKGILNQPQHF
size: NA; J: TRBJ1-6; D: NA; V: TRBV28; DNA: TGTGCCAGCAGTATTAAGACAGGTCGAGGGAATTCACCCCTCCACTTT; CDR3: CASSIKTGRGNSPLHF
size: NA; J: TRBJ2-1; D: NA; V: TRBV5-6; DNA: TGTGCCAGCAGCGCCGGGGGGCCGTACAATGAGCAGTTCTTC; CDR3: CASSAGGPYNEQFF
size: NA; J: TRBJ1-2; D: NA; V: TRBV16; DNA: TGTGCCAGCAGGAAAACGACGGGCTATGGCTACACCTTC; CDR3: CASRKTTGYGYTF
size: NA; J: TRBJ1-5; D: NA; V: TRBV6-2/TRBV6-3; DNA: TGTGCCAGCAGCTCCGGACAACCTGGGTCGCCCCAGCATTTT; CDR3: CASSSGQPGSPQHF